A single count supports the clone carrying this T cell receptor (beta chain). The antigen remains unidentified. This may be a read error, as it is one base from a much larger clone. These data belong to a study of T-cell reconstitution after alpha-beta-depleted transplantation in children. The TCRbeta library incorporated unique molecular identifiers. TCRdb redid the calling of the PCR reads with MiXCR, one entry per CDR3 protein. The data contain hundreds of thousands of distinct CDR3 sequences, 13% of them singletons. The V end was cut by 2 bases, the J end by 10 bases, with 12 bases between. The CDR3 totals 13 residues. Study-wide findings and caveats: A year had passed since transplant, and T-cell counts and diversity by then came mostly from newly produced T cells. Where alpha-beta T cells came from about two months after transplant was reportedly several hundred expanded graft clones. TCRbeta diversity was high at day 60 in some patients (a result of surviving recipient T cells and thymic progenitors).

This sequence joins TRBV12-3 or TRBV12-4 and TRBJ1-5; D not certain. The receptor's source is a girl aged 2-10 years with congenital amegakaryocytic thrombocytopenia, due to receive a stem cell transplant. This specimen was PBMCs, taken before TCRalphabeta/CD19-depleted stem cell transplant. CDR3: CASSLFDGHPQHF. CDR3 bases: TGTGCCAGCAGTTTATTCGACGGCCACCCCCAGCATTTT.